This T cell receptor (beta chain) was captured by sequencing in a study of long-term antiretroviral therapy in people with HIV. Study-level points and caveats: HIV repertoire CDR3 lengths ranged less widely than those of controls.

Comment on this clone: What it binds is not known.

Treatment for all HIV-infected participants took place in the United States. Version v3.0 of the immunoSEQ assay was performed at survey level. Data came from immunoSEQ multiplex PCR; TCRdb stores just in-frame clones and leaves some out. The repertoire consists of approximately 26,000 clones, with 75% to 85% occurring once and the leading ten covering 14%. Germline values: CDR1 MGHRA, CDR2 YSYEKL. Trimming took off 5 bases at V and 7 bases at J, with 17 bases between the two ends. The CDR3 loop spans 14 amino acids. This TCR derives from a middle-aged man with HIV. The source was unsorted PBMCs, collected 2.9 years after starting antiretroviral therapy. The chain carries TRBV4-1 and TRBJ1-1, with a possible D match to TRBD1 (6 bases). The CDR3 DNA reads as TGCGCCAGCAGCTACTCCGGGACATCGATTGAAGCTTTCTTT. Amino acid sequence: CASSYSGTSIEAFF.